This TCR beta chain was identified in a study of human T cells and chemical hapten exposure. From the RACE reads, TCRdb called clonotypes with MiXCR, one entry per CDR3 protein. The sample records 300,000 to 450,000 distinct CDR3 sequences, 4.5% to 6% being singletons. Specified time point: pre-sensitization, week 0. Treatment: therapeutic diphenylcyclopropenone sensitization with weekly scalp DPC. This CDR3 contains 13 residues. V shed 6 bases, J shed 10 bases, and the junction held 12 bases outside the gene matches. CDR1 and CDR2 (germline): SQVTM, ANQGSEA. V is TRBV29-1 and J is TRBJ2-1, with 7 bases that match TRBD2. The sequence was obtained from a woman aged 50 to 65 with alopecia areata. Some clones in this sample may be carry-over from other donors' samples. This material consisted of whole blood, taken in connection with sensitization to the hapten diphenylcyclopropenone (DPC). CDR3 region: CSVYRTSRDEQFF. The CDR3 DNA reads TGCAGCGTATACCGGACTAGTCGTGACGAGCAGTTCTTC.